A selection of T cell receptor beta chains follows, all from one sample in a study of blood T cell repertoires in COVID-19. The method was immunoSEQ multiplex PCR; TCRdb's version includes in-frame clones alone and lacks a portion of them. Of over 250,000 clones in the sample, around nine tenths are singletons; the top ten hold 10%. Source material: peripheral blood. The receptors originated from a woman between 65 and 79 years old with COVID-19, enrolled during active disease. CDR3s include the opening cysteine and the closing phenylalanine or tryptophan. The D gene is left open where the match is weak. Size values are once, few and many counts, or a class for expanded clones, and some rows have none.

d_gene	j_gene	v_gene	abundance	CDR3nt	CDR3aa
TRBD2	TRBJ2-7	TRBV14	-	TGTGCCAGCAGCCAAGCGCGGCTAGCGGGGGACTACGAGCAGTACTTC	CASSQARLAGDYEQYF
-	TRBJ1-1	TRBV24-1	few	TGTGCCACCAGTGATTTTGGGAGCACTGAAGCTTTCTTT	CATSDFGSTEAFF
-	TRBJ1-6	TRBV11-2	-	TGTGCCAGCAGCTTACAGGTGACCAACTCACCCCTCCACTTT	CASSLQVTNSPLHF
-	TRBJ2-7	TRBV7-8	-	TGTGCCAGCAGCTTAAGGGGCTACGAGCAGTACTTC	CASSLRGYEQYF
TRBD1	TRBJ1-4	TRBV30	-	TGTGCCTGGACACGAGGGGGACAGGGTGGTGAAAAACTGTTTTTT	CAWTRGGQGGEKLFF
-	TRBJ1-4	TRBV27	-	TGTGCCAGCAGTTTAGGGGGGGCCGATTTTGTTAGGGAAAAACTGTTTTTT	CASSLGGADFVREKLFF
TRBD1	TRBJ1-6	TRBV6-2/TRBV6-3	-	TGTGCCAGCAGTGCGACAGGGAATAATTCACCCCTCCACTTT	CASSATGNNSPLHF
TRBD1	TRBJ2-7	TRBV3-1/TRBV3-2	-	TGTGCCAGCAGCCGTACCCCCGGGACAGACTACGAGCAGTACTTC	CASSRTPGTDYEQYF
TRBD1	TRBJ1-2	TRBV18	-	TGTGCCAGCTCAACGATGGACAGGGCGAACTATGGCTACACCTTC	CASSTMDRANYGYTF
-	TRBJ1-2	TRBV28	-	TGTGCCAGCAGCCCGGGACAATTTACGCATGGCTACACCTTC	CASSPGQFTHGYTF
TRBD1	TRBJ1-2	TRBV27	-	TGTGCCAGCAGTTACGCAACAGGGGGCTATGGCTACACCTTC	CASSYATGGYGYTF
-	TRBJ2-5	TRBV6-5	-	TGTGCCAGCAGTTACAGCGGAGAAGCAGAGACCCAGTACTTC	CASSYSGEAETQYF